These 30 T cell receptor beta chains were sequenced from one sample in a study of blood T cell repertoires in COVID-19. The table came from immunoSEQ multiplex PCR; TCRdb's copy has only in-frame clones and leaves some out. The table records around 99,000 clones, about 90% of them present only once. Sequenced input: peripheral blood. The source of these receptors is a human donor in a cohort sampled during active COVID-19.

This chain uses TRBV11-3 with TRBJ1-2; 9 bases match TRBD1. The CDR3 totals 15 residues. V lost 5 bases, J lost 2 bases, and 6 bases stayed unmatched. Germline V gene data show CDR1 as SGHNT and CDR2 as YENEEA. The CDR3 loop reads CASSLGTGTNYGYTF. The CDR3 nucleotides are TGTGCCAGCAGCCTTGGGACAGGGACAAACTATGGCTACACCTTC.

The chain combines TRBV18 with TRBJ1-6; 7 positions match TRBD1. V trimming: 0 bases; J trimming: 7 bases; junction bases outside the gene matches: 3. Per germline, CDR1 KGHSH and CDR2 LQKENI. The CDR3 loop spans 15 amino acids. CDR3 DNA sequence: TGTGCCAGCTCACCACCGGGACAGACCAATTCACCCCTCCACTTT. Translation: CASSPPGQTNSPLHF.

The V and J genes are TRBV6-5 and TRBJ1-5; possible D gene TRBD1, 5 bases. CDR3 length: 13 residues. Trimming pared 7 bases from V and 3 bases from J, leaving 10 bases between. The germline CDR1 and CDR2 sequences are MNHEY and SVGAGI. This chain's CDR3 is CASKQGFNQPQHF. For the CDR3, the DNA is TGTGCCAGCAAGCAGGGTTTCAATCAGCCCCAGCATTTT.

This rearrangement joins TRBV11-2 to TRBJ2-3; the D is unclear. The germline gives CDR1 SGHAT, CDR2 FQNNGV. V lost 4 bases and J lost 0, with 11 bases in between. This CDR3 is built from 15 residues. Written as DNA, the CDR3 is TGTGCCAGCAGCTGGGCAACCTCTAGCACAGATACGCAGTATTTT. This codes for CASSWATSSTDTQYF.

The chain links TRBV7-2 to TRBJ2-7; possible D gene TRBD1, 6 bases. The CDR3 covers 13 residues. The germline gives CDR1 SGHTA, CDR2 FQGNSA. V dropped 5 bases and J dropped 4 bases, with 12 bases sitting between them. The CDR3 reads CASSSRGRYEQYF. In DNA form, the CDR3 reads TGTGCCAGCAGCAGCAGGGGAAGGTACGAGCAGTACTTC.

The rearrangement links TRBV10-3 to TRBJ1-5; possibly TRBD1 for D (6 bases). From germline, CDR1 is ENHRY and CDR2 SYGVKD. Deletions cut 9 bases from V and 8 bases from J, with 14 bases between. This CDR3 is built from 12 residues. The CDR3 nucleotides are TGTGCCATTTCAGGGGATTCAAAGCCCCAGCATTTT. It encodes CAISGDSKPQHF.

The chain has TRBV2 and TRBJ1-2; 8 positions match TRBD1. Per the germline V gene, CDR1 is SNHLY and CDR2 is FYNNEI. CDR3 length: 15 residues. The V segment lost 1 base and the J segment 5 bases; nucleotides outside the gene matches: 6. Here the CDR3 reads CASSEDRGNMYGYTF. Here the CDR3 DNA reads TGTGCCAGCAGTGAAGACAGGGGGAATATGTATGGCTACACCTTC. The entire variable domain, with the rest obtained from reference TRBV2 and TRBJ1-2, is as follows: EPEVTQTPSHQVTQMGQEVILRCVPISNHLYFYWYRQILGQKVEFLVSFYNNEISEKSEIFDDQFSVERPDGSNFTLKIRSTKLEDSAMYFCASSEDRGNMYGYTFGSGTRLTVV.

This clone was recorded only once. This chain links TRBV19 with TRBJ1-4, with D hard to call. There are 13 residues in the CDR3. The germline V gene has CDR1 LNHDA and CDR2 SQIVND (reference sequence). V lost 6 bases, J lost 8 bases, and 13 bases lay in between. The DNA of the CDR3 is TGTGCCAGTAGGGCGTTTAGGGAGGAAAAACTGTTTTTT. Translation: CASRAFREEKLFF.

The rearrangement uses TRBV7-6 and TRBJ1-1; 11 nucleotides match TRBD1. CDR1 SGHVS and CDR2 FNYEAQ come from the germline V gene. This CDR3 comprises 19 residues. Trimming cost V 0 bases and J 0 bases; bases outside gene matches: 9. The CDR3 DNA reads as TGTGCCAGCAGCTTAGCCTTACCGGGACAGGGGGTGATGAACACTGAAGCTTTCTTT. It specifies CASSLALPGQGVMNTEAFF.

This chain joins TRBV19 and TRBJ1-2, with D possibly being TRBD1 (6 bases). V was cut by 9 bases and J by 8 bases, with 22 bases left in between. The germline CDR1 and CDR2 sequences are LNHDA and SQIVND (reference sequence). This CDR3 has 14 amino acids. CDR3: CASLPYRDRGGYTF. For the CDR3, the DNA is TGTGCCAGCCTACCGTACAGGGATCGTGGGGGCTACACCTTC.

The rearrangement links TRBV7-9 to TRBJ2-2; 8 positions match TRBD1. The CDR3 covers 16 residues. Trimming at V came to 4 bases and at J to 6 bases, leaving 10 bases not matched to a gene. The germline V gene has CDR1 SEHNR and CDR2 FQNEAQ (reference sequence). CDR3 sequence: CASSSRTGLSSGELFF. For the CDR3, the DNA is TGTGCCAGCAGCTCGCGGACAGGGCTGAGCTCCGGGGAGCTGTTTTTT.

This sequence joins TRBV6-6 and TRBJ1-1; tentative D call: TRBD1 (6 bases). This CDR3 is 14 amino acids long. CDR1 and CDR2 from the germline V gene are MNHNY and SVGAGI (reference sequence). The V end lost 3 bases, the J end lost 5 bases, and 13 bases lay between the germline ends. As DNA, the CDR3 is TGTGCCAGCAGTTATTCGACAGGCGAGACTGAAGCTTTCTTT. Encoded protein: CASSYSTGETEAFF.

The V and J genes are TRBV24-1 and TRBJ1-5; D is possibly TRBD1 (6 bases). Germline V gene lookup returns CDR1 KGHDR and CDR2 SFDVKD. The CDR3 is made up of 13 amino acids. CDR3 sequence reads: CATGSERNQPQHF. CDR3 nucleotide sequence: TGTGCTACAGGGTCGGAAAGGAATCAGCCCCAGCATTTT.

This chain connects TRBV6-2 or TRBV6-3 to TRBJ2-5; 13 nucleotides agree with TRBD2. Germline lookup yields CDR1 MNHEY and CDR2 SVGEGT. The CDR3 has 16 amino acids. Trimming cost V 6 bases and J 4 bases; bases outside gene matches: 8. The chain's CDR3 is CASSPGLAGDRETQYF. The CDR3 DNA reads TGTGCCAGCAGCCCCGGACTAGCGGGAGATCGAGAGACCCAGTACTTC.

With regard to this clone: The sample has other DNA sequences that encode this CDR3 too. V is TRBV7-9 and J is TRBJ1-5; tentative D call: TRBD1 (5 bases). The CDR3 is made up of 15 amino acids. From germline, CDR1 is SEHNR and CDR2 FQNEAQ (reference sequence). The ends were cut back, 1 base at V and 6 bases at J, with 13 bases in the middle. CDR3 sequence (DNA): TGTGCCAGCAGCTTAGGGCGGGGGGGTAGTCAGCCCCAGCATTTT. It yields the protein CASSLGRGGSQPQHF.

This rearrangement joins TRBV5-5 to TRBJ1-1, with D possibly matching TRBD1 (6 bases). CDR1 is SGHKS, CDR2 YYEKEE, per germline (reference sequence). This CDR3 has 13 residues. Trimming cost V 2 bases and J 10 bases, with 15 bases left between them. CDR3 sequence: CASSFNDRLGAFF. CDR3 bases: TGTGCCAGCAGCTTTAATGACAGGCTTGGAGCTTTCTTT.

Written as DNA, the CDR3 is TGTGCCAGCAGCCCTCCTGGCCGGGAGCTGTTTTTT. Its protein product is CASSPPGRELFF. The chain joins TRBV7-9 to TRBJ2-2; unclear D gene. Germline-derived CDR1 and CDR2 are SEHNR and FQNEAQ (reference sequence). The length of the CDR3 is 12 residues. V shed 5 bases and J shed 9 bases, with 10 bases lying between them.

The chain couples TRBV2 to TRBJ2-7; 7 bases line up with TRBD1. Trimming cost V 6 bases and J 0 bases; bases outside gene matches: 5. The germline CDR1 and CDR2 sequences are SNHLY and FYNNEI. The CDR3 has 14 amino acids. The CDR3 region has the DNA TGTGCCAGCAGAAAGGACAGGTCCTCCTACGAGCAGTACTTC. Its translation is CASRKDRSSYEQYF.

The J gene is TRBJ1-1, the V gene TRBV5-4; TRBD1 aligns across 8 bases. The CDR3 is 15 residues long. With V trimmed by 2 bases and J by 5 bases, 8 bases remained unmatched. CDR1 is SGHNT and CDR2 is YYREEE in the germline V gene (reference sequence). CDR3: CASSFDRGVGTEAFF. In nucleotides, the CDR3 is TGTGCCAGCAGCTTTGACAGGGGAGTTGGAACTGAAGCTTTCTTT.

This clone was seen just once. The chain uses TRBV19 and TRBJ1-5; 8 bases fit TRBD1. CDR1 and CDR2 from the germline V gene are LNHDA and SQIVND (reference sequence). The CDR3 runs to 14 residues. The J segment lost 7 bases and the V segment lost 5 bases, leaving 7 bases of the junction unmatched. In nucleotides, the CDR3 is TGTGCCAGTAGTCAATGGACAGGGCAACAGCCCCAGCATTTT. It translates to CASSQWTGQQPQHF.

The sample holds a few counts of this clone. The rearrangement joins TRBV15 to TRBJ2-3, with D possibly TRBD2 on 5 matching bases. From germline, CDR1 is LNHNV and CDR2 YYDKDF (reference sequence). This CDR3 contains 14 residues. The V end was cut by 4 bases, the J end by 3 bases, with 11 bases between. CDR3 DNA sequence: TGTGCCACCAGCAAGCGGATACCGACAGATACGCAGTATTTT. As protein: CATSKRIPTDTQYF.

The chain uses TRBV9 and TRBJ1-3; a weak D match, TRBD1 (5 bases). The V and J ends lost 0 bases and 4 bases respectively, with 14 bases between them. CDR3 size: 16 residues. The germline V gene encodes CDR1 SGDLS and CDR2 YYNGEE. In DNA, the CDR3 is TGTGCCAGCAGCGTAGACGCGGGGGTTACGGGAAACACCATATATTTT. Protein: CASSVDAGVTGNTIYF. Supplemented by reference TRBV9 and TRBJ1-3, the full variable domain reads DSGVTQTPKHLITATGQRVTLRCSPRSGDLSVYWYQQSLDQGLQFLIQYYNGEERAKGNILERFSAQQFPDLHSELNLSSLELGDSALYFCASSVDAGVTGNTIYFGEGSWLTVV.

The chain carries TRBV24-1 and TRBJ2-5; D gene unclear. This CDR3 region has 13 residues. Germline CDR1 and CDR2: KGHDR and SFDVKD. V lost 4 bases and J 5 bases, leaving 10 bases between the germline ends. For the CDR3, the DNA is TGTGCCACCAGTGAGAACGCACGGGAGACCCAGTACTTC. Translated, it gives CATSENARETQYF.

The chain links TRBV6-2 or TRBV6-3 to TRBJ2-3; 13 bases align to TRBD2. In germline, CDR1 is MNHEY, CDR2 SVGEGT. Trimming took 0 bases from V and 5 from J; bases not matched to a gene: 17. This CDR3 contains 21 residues. The CDR3 sequence: CASSYSKVTSGRKSLKDTQYF. CDR3 bases: TGTGCCAGCAGTTACTCGAAGGTGACTAGCGGGAGGAAGAGTCTAAAAGATACGCAGTATTTT.

The V gene is TRBV10-3, the J gene TRBJ2-2; no clear D gene. This CDR3 has 14 amino acids. CDR1 is ENHRY and CDR2 is SYGVKD in the germline V gene. Trimming left V 0 bases short and J 5 bases short, with 7 bases between. CDR3 coding DNA: TGTGCCATCAGTGAGTCAAGGAGTACCGGGGAGCTGTTTTTT. Translating it yields CAISESRSTGELFF.

J is TRBJ1-1 and V is TRBV15; D is unclear. The CDR3 totals 13 residues. The germline V gene has CDR1 LNHNV and CDR2 YYDKDF (reference sequence). Trimming removed 3 bases from V and 12 bases from J, with 17 bases in between. CDR3 nucleotide sequence: TGTGCCACCAGCAGCGGTCTTGAGGGAATGACTTTCTTT. Amino acids: CATSSGLEGMTFF.

The rearrangement links TRBV3-1 (or the pseudogene TRBV3-2) to TRBJ1-2, with a tentative D call TRBD1 (6 bases). The CDR3 is made up of 13 amino acids. CDR1 and CDR2 (germline): LGHDT, YNNKEL (reference sequence). V gave up 4 bases and J gave up 4 bases, with 10 bases separating them. CDR3 protein: CASSPGQSYGYTF. The DNA for the CDR3 is TGTGCCAGCAGCCCCGGACAGTCCTATGGCTACACCTTC.

The CDR3 is CASILRGYSNGYTF. The CDR3 region has the DNA TGTGCCAGCATTTTGAGGGGGTACTCCAATGGCTACACCTTC. This chain links TRBV2 with TRBJ1-2, with D possibly being TRBD1 (6 bases). V was shortened by 7 bases and J by 6 bases, with 18 bases between the two germline ends. CDR1 and CDR2 (germline): SNHLY, FYNNEI. This CDR3 is 14 amino acids long. Combining the CDR3 with reference TRBV2 and TRBJ1-2 gives the whole variable domain EPEVTQTPSHQVTQMGQEVILRCVPISNHLYFYWYRQILGQKVEFLVSFYNNEISEKSEIFDDQFSVERPDGSNFTLKIRSTKLEDSAMYFCASILRGYSNGYTFGSGTRLTVV.

This chain uses TRBV11-1 with TRBJ2-1; weak D call: TRBD1 (6 bases). In germline, CDR1 is SGHAT, CDR2 FQDESV (reference sequence). V gave up 5 bases and J gave up 14 bases, with 19 bases separating them. The CDR3 loop spans 13 amino acids. In DNA, the CDR3 is TGTGCCAGCAGCGATTCGCACAGGGTCGGGGAGTTCTTC. Translation: CASSDSHRVGEFF.

This chain links TRBV27 with TRBJ1-5, with no clear D. The CDR3 is 15 amino acids. Between the trimmed V and J ends, which lost 2 bases and 0 bases, there was a span of 8 bases. Germline CDR1 MNHEY, CDR2 SMNVEV (reference sequence). CDR3 region: CASSLIAVSNQPQHF. CDR3 DNA: TGTGCCAGCAGTTTAATCGCGGTTAGCAATCAGCCCCAGCATTTT.